This T cell receptor (beta chain) was obtained from a study of T cell changes during pregnancy in multiple sclerosis. TCRdb's table, derived via immunoSEQ multiplex PCR, lists solely in-frame clones and lacks some. The sample records 50,000 to 55,000 clones, about 90% being singletons. Trimming removed 3 bases from V and 0 bases from J; junction bases left unmatched: 2. Germline CDR1 reads MNHNS; CDR2 reads SASEGT. The CDR3 consists of 15 residues. V and J are TRBV6-1 and TRBJ1-5; 7 bases map to TRBD1. The sequence derives from a female donor with multiple sclerosis, enrolled in a pregnancy study. The sample was CD4+ T cells from peripheral blood mononuclear cells, taken in the third trimester of pregnancy. For the CDR3, the DNA is TGTGCCAGCAGTGATGCAGGGGGTAGCAATCAGCCCCAGCATTTT. Translated, it gives CASSDAGGSNQPQHF.